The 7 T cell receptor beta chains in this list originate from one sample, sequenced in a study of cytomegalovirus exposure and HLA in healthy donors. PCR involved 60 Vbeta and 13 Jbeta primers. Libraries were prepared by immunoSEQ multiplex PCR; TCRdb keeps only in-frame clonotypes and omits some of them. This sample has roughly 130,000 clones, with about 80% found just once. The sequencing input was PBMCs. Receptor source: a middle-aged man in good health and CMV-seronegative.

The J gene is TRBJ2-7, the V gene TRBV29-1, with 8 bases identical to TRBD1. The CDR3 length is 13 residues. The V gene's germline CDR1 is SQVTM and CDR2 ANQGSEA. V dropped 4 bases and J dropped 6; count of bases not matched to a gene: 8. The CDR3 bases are TGCAGCGTTGGGTTAACCACAGGGGGCGAGCAGTACTTC. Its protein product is CSVGLTTGGEQYF.

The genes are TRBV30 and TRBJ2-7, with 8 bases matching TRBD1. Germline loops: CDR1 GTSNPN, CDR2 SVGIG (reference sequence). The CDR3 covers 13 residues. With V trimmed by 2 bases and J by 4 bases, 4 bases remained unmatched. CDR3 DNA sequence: TGTGCCTGGAGTACAACAGGGGGTTACGAGCAGTACTTC. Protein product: CAWSTTGGYEQYF.

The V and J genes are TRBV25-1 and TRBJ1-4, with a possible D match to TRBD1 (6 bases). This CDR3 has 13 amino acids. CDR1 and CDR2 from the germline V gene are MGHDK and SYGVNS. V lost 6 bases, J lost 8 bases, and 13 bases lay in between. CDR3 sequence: CASRRGAGEKLFF. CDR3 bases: TGTGCCAGCAGGCGGGGGGCGGGGGAAAAACTGTTTTTT.

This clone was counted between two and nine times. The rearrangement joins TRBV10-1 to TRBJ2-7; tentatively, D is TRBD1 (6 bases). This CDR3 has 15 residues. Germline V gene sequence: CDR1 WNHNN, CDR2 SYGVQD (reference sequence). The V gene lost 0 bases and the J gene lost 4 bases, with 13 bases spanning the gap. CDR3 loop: CASSESSGQSYEQYF. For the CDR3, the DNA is TGCGCCAGCAGTGAGTCGAGTGGACAGTCGTACGAGCAGTACTTC.

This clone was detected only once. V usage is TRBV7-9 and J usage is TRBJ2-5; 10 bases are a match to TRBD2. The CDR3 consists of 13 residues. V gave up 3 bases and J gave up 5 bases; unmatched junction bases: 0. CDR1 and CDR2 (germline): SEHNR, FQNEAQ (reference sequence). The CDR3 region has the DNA TGTGCCAGCAGCTTGACTAGCGGGGAGACCCAGTACTTC. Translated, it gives CASSLTSGETQYF.

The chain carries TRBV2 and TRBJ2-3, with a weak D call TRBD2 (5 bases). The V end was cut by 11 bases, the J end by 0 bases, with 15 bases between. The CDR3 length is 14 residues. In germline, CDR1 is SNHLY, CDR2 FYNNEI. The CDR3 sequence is CAGTRGASTDTQYF. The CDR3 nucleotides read TGTGCCGGAACTCGGGGAGCCAGCACAGATACGCAGTATTTT.

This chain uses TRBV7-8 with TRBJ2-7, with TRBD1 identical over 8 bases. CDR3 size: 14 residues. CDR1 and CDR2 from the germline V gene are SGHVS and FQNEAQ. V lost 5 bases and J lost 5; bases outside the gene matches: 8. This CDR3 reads CASSPGGGWDEQYF. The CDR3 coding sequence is TGTGCCAGCAGCCCAGGGGGCGGCTGGGACGAGCAGTACTTC.